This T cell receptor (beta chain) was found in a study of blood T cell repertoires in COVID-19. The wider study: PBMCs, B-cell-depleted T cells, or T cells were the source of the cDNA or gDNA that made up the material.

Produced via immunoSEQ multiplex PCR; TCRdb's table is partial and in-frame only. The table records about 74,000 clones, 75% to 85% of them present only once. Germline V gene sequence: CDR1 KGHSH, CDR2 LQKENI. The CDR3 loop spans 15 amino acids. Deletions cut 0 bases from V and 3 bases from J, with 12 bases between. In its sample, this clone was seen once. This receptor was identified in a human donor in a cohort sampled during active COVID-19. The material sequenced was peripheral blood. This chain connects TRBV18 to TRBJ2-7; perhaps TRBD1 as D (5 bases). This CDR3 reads CASSPPVGQSYEQYF. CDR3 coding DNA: TGTGCCAGCTCACCACCGGTGGGGCAGAGCTACGAGCAGTACTTC. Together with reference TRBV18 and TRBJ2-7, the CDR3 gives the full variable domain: NAGVMQNPRHLVRRRGQEARLRCSPMKGHSHVYWYRQLPEEGLKFMVYLQKENIIDESGMPKERFSAEFPKEGPSILRIQQVVRGDSAAYFCASSPPVGQSYEQYFGPGTRLTVT.